This passage covers 29 T cell receptor beta chains from one sample sequenced in a study of identical twins. Using its own MiXCR run on the 5' RACE reads, TCRdb lists one record per CDR3 protein. The table includes about 520,000 distinct CDR3 sequences, less than 25% detected once. This sample also appeared in a second study, on T cells expressing NK-cell markers.

Sequencing was carried out using CD4+ T cells sorted from blood. These TCRs come from a woman aged 18-35 years in good health.

This chain links TRBV18 with TRBJ2-1, with D possibly TRBD2 on 6 matching bases. V gave up 3 bases and J gave up 9 bases, with 15 bases separating them. The CDR3 loop spans 14 amino acids. Looked up from germline, CDR1 is KGHSH and CDR2 is LQKENI. The chain's CDR3 is CASSPLDYPGEQFF. The CDR3 nucleotides read TGTGCCAGCTCACCCCTGGACTACCCAGGTGAGCAGTTCTTC.

The chain uses TRBV29-1 and TRBJ1-2; 7 nucleotides agree with TRBD1. V was clipped by 6 bases and J by 3 bases; unmatched bases: 10. This CDR3 spans 14 amino acids. The germline CDR1 and CDR2 sequences are SQVTM and ANQGSEA. CDR3 in amino acids: CSVYPRDSDYGYTF. DNA of the CDR3: TGCAGCGTATACCCCCGGGACAGCGACTATGGCTACACCTTC. The full variable domain, in which reference TRBV29-1 and TRBJ1-2 provide the parts outside the CDR3, is SAVISQKPSRDICQRGTSLTIQCQVDSQVTMMFWYRQQPGQSLTLIATANQGSEATYESGFVIDKFPISRPNLTFSTLTVSNMSPEDSSIYLCSVYPRDSDYGYTFGSGTRLTVV.

This rearrangement joins TRBV15 to TRBJ2-6; 7 bases line up with TRBD1. Germline loops: CDR1 LNHNV, CDR2 YYDKDF (reference sequence). Losses at the gene ends were 1 base for V and 4 bases for J; bases not matched to a gene: 13. The CDR3 length is 19 residues. CDR3 protein: CATSRGAGGTVAGANVLTF. Here the CDR3 DNA reads TGTGCCACCAGCAGAGGAGCAGGGGGAACCGTAGCCGGGGCCAACGTCCTGACTTTC.

This clonotype was recorded a few times. The J gene is TRBJ2-7, the V gene TRBV5-1, with a possible D match to TRBD1 (6 bases). V gave up 4 bases and J gave up 6 bases, with 14 bases separating them. The CDR3 is 13 residues long. Germline V gene sequence: CDR1 SGHRS, CDR2 YFSETQ. The CDR3: CASSQYRESEQYF. In nucleotides, the CDR3 is TGCGCCAGCAGCCAGTACAGGGAGTCCGAGCAGTACTTC.

The table lists this clonotype with a few counts. The chain uses TRBV11-2 and TRBJ2-1, with a tentative D call TRBD1 (6 bases). This CDR3 spans 19 amino acids. V was shortened by 7 bases and J by 4 bases, with 29 bases between the two germline ends. CDR1 is SGHAT, CDR2 FQNNGV, per germline. CDR3 loop: CASTINRVTQEVWYNEQFF. CDR3 nucleotide sequence: TGTGCCAGCACAATAAACAGGGTGACCCAGGAGGTTTGGTACAATGAGCAGTTCTTC.

The chain uses TRBV15 and TRBJ2-1; D not certain. This CDR3 is 12 amino acids long. CDR1 and CDR2 from the germline V gene are LNHNV and YYDKDF (reference sequence). The V end was cut by 8 bases, the J end by 7 bases, with 12 bases between. Here the CDR3 reads CATFGRFNEQFF. In DNA form, the CDR3 reads TGTGCCACCTTCGGACGGTTTAATGAGCAGTTCTTC. Combining the CDR3 with reference TRBV15 and TRBJ2-1 gives the whole variable domain DAMVIQNPRYQVTQFGKPVTLSCSQTLNHNVMYWYQQKSSQAPKLLFHYYDKDFNNEADTPDNFQSRRPNTSFCFLDIRSPGLGDTAMYLCATFGRFNEQFFGPGTRLTVL.

This clonotype was recorded at least ten times. The rearrangement uses TRBV7-2 and TRBJ1-5; the D is unclear. Trimming left V 0 bases short and J 10 bases short, with 7 bases between. Germline V gene lookup returns CDR1 SGHTA and CDR2 FQGNSA. CDR3 length equals 12 residues. Written as DNA, the CDR3 is TGTGCCAGCAGCTTAGCAGCGTCCCCCCAGCATTTT. It is translated as CASSLAASPQHF.

The chain combines TRBV5-1 with TRBJ2-1; 14 nucleotides agree with TRBD2. This CDR3 contains 16 residues. Germline CDR1 SGHRS, CDR2 YFSETQ. Trimming at V came to 0 bases and at J to 6 bases, leaving 2 bases not matched to a gene. The CDR3 nucleotides are TGCGCCAGCAGCTTGGTGGGACTAGCGGGAGTCAATGAGCAGTTCTTC. It yields the protein CASSLVGLAGVNEQFF. The complete variable domain, with remaining parts taken from reference TRBV5-1 and TRBJ2-1, reads KAGVTQTPRYLIKTRGQQVTLSCSPISGHRSVSWYQQTPGQGLQFLFEYFSETQRNKGNFPGRFSGRQFSNSRSEMNVSTLELGDSALYLCASSLVGLAGVNEQFFGPGTRLTVL.

This chain connects TRBV19 to TRBJ1-2, with D possibly TRBD1 on 5 matching bases. The CDR3 runs to 15 residues. Germline V CDR1 and CDR2: LNHDA, SQIVND (reference sequence). Trimming stripped 0 bases from V and 4 bases from J, with 12 bases between. CDR3 in amino acids: CASSIDLWGGYGYTF. In nucleotides, the CDR3 is TGTGCCAGTAGTATAGATCTATGGGGCGGCTATGGCTACACCTTC.

This clonotype showed up just once. This chain uses TRBV10-3 with TRBJ2-1; the match to TRBD2 covers 9 bases. The V gene's germline CDR1 is ENHRY and CDR2 SYGVKD. Trimming at V came to 2 bases and at J to 8 bases, leaving 13 bases not matched to a gene. This CDR3 region has 17 residues. DNA of the CDR3: TGTGCCATCAGTGAGAATACCGGTCTAGCGGGACGATATGAGCAGTTCTTC. Residues: CAISENTGLAGRYEQFF.

V and J are TRBV20-1 and TRBJ2-7, with 7 bases that match TRBD1. Germline V gene lookup returns CDR1 DFQATT and CDR2 SNEGSKA (reference sequence). V lost 3 bases, J lost 2 bases, and 7 bases stayed unmatched. This CDR3 has 14 amino acids. Written as DNA, the CDR3 is TGCAGTGCTAGTTTCGGGCAGGGGGCCTACGAGCAGTACTTC. Translating it yields CSASFGQGAYEQYF.

This clonotype was counted between two and nine times. This chain connects TRBV6-5 to TRBJ1-2; D remains unclear. In germline, CDR1 is MNHEY, CDR2 SVGAGI. Trimming stripped 2 bases from V and 4 bases from J, with 8 bases between. CDR3 size: 13 residues. CDR3 protein: CASSYGPVYGYTF. As DNA, the CDR3 is TGTGCCAGCAGTTACGGGCCCGTCTATGGCTACACCTTC.

This clonotype has just a few counts. The gene calls are TRBV12-3 or TRBV12-4 and TRBJ2-1; TRBD1 aligns across 9 bases. V was pared by 6 bases and J by 6 bases, with 6 bases of the junction left unmatched. This CDR3 region has 14 residues. The CDR3 region is CASRFRDRVNEQFF. In DNA, the CDR3 is TGTGCCAGCAGATTCCGGGACAGGGTCAATGAGCAGTTCTTC.

The chain links TRBV13 to TRBJ2-7; no firm D call. CDR3 length equals 13 residues. Germline V lookup: CDR1 PRHDT, CDR2 FYEKMQ (reference sequence). Deletions cut 3 bases from V and 3 bases from J, with 9 bases between. CDR3 sequence: CASSFARVYEQYF. CDR3 bases: TGTGCCAGCAGCTTCGCTAGAGTCTACGAGCAGTACTTC.

There are a few counts of this clonotype. This chain uses TRBV7-9 with TRBJ2-2; 7 bases map to TRBD2. Germline loops: CDR1 SEHNR, CDR2 FQNEAQ (reference sequence). J gave up 7 bases and V 7 bases, and 15 bases lay outside the gene matches. The CDR3 length is 16 residues. CDR3 bases: TGTGCCAGCACCCTAATCGGGGAGGGCCCCAACGGGGAGCTGTTTTTT. This gives the protein CASTLIGEGPNGELFF.

Ten or more counts support this clonotype. This rearrangement joins TRBV5-1 to TRBJ1-1; TRBD1 agrees at 9 bases. V shed 4 bases, J shed 10 bases, and the junction held 8 bases outside the gene matches. Germline V gene data show CDR1 as SGHRS and CDR2 as YFSETQ. The CDR3 consists of 13 residues. CDR3 protein: CASSMDRGGRAFF. DNA of the CDR3: TGCGCCAGCAGCATGGACAGGGGAGGGAGAGCTTTCTTT.

The sample holds many counts of this clonotype. The chain combines TRBV20-1 with TRBJ2-1, with D possibly being TRBD2 (6 bases). The CDR3 spans 14 residues. CDR1 and CDR2 from the germline V gene are DFQATT and SNEGSKA (reference sequence). Trimming stripped 5 bases from V and 2 bases from J, with 13 bases between. CDR3 residues: CSAGRDLAYNEQFF. The CDR3 DNA follows: TGCAGTGCTGGGCGGGATCTCGCCTACAATGAGCAGTTCTTC.

In its sample, this clonotype was seen a few times. The chain carries TRBV20-1 and TRBJ1-2; D is unresolved. CDR1 and CDR2 (germline): DFQATT, SNEGSKA (reference sequence). This CDR3 has 12 amino acids. V lost 4 bases and J lost 7, with 13 bases in between. The CDR3 here is CSATPQGTGYTF. The CDR3, as DNA: TGCAGTGCTACTCCTCAAGGAACTGGCTACACCTTC.

The chain couples TRBV20-1 to TRBJ2-1; unclear D gene. The CDR3 is 12 amino acids. From germline, CDR1 is DFQATT and CDR2 SNEGSKA (reference sequence). V was cut by 0 bases and J by 6 bases, with 6 bases left in between. The CDR3 region has the DNA TGCAGTGCTAGAGATCACGTCAATGAGCAGTTCTTC. Amino acids: CSARDHVNEQFF.

CDR3 DNA sequence: TGCAGTGCTAGAGAGGGCTACAATGAGCAGTTCTTC. Translating gives CSAREGYNEQFF. V and J are TRBV20-1 and TRBJ2-1; no reliable D call. Trimming removed 0 bases from V and 3 bases from J, with 3 bases in between. The CDR3 has 12 amino acids. Germline V gene data show CDR1 as DFQATT and CDR2 as SNEGSKA (reference sequence).

The rearrangement uses TRBV3-1 and TRBJ2-5; D may be TRBD1 or TRBD2 (5 bases each). Trimming took off 4 bases at V and 5 bases at J, with 17 bases between the two ends. Looked up from germline, CDR1 is LGHDT and CDR2 is YNNKEL (reference sequence). The CDR3 spans 15 residues. The CDR3 here is CASSPRGVSGETQYF. In DNA, the CDR3 is TGTGCCAGCAGCCCGAGAGGGGTATCGGGGGAGACCCAGTACTTC.

Regarding this clonotype: The conserved phenylalanine or tryptophan normally closing the CDR3 is absent here, so this likely arose from a read error. The J gene is TRBJ2-5, the V gene TRBV12-3 or TRBV12-4, with a possible D match to TRBD1 (5 bases). This CDR3 has 14 amino acids. The V gene lost 4 bases and the J gene lost 6 bases, with 15 bases spanning the gap. The CDR3 nucleotides read TGTGCCAGCAGTTCCCCAGGGCTAGGAAAGACCCAGTACCTC. Amino acids: CASSSPGLGKTQYL.

The gene calls are TRBV15 and TRBJ2-7; 9 nucleotides match TRBD1. The junction had 13 bases not matched to a gene; V was cut back by 4 bases and J by 6 bases. The germline gives CDR1 LNHNV, CDR2 YYDKDF (reference sequence). This CDR3 has 16 amino acids. In nucleotides, the CDR3 is TGTGCCACCAGCATGCTTTACCCGGGACAGGGCTTCGAGCAGTACTTC. Translating it yields CATSMLYPGQGFEQYF.

The rearrangement joins TRBV20-1 to TRBJ2-1; unclear D gene. V was trimmed by 0 bases and J by 13 bases, leaving 10 bases between them. Germline V gives CDR1 DFQATT, CDR2 SNEGSKA (reference sequence). This CDR3 contains 11 residues. DNA for the CDR3: TGCAGTGCTAGAGATTCGGCTGTTCAGTTCTTC. It yields the protein CSARDSAVQFF.

The rearrangement joins TRBV14 to TRBJ2-1; no definite D call. Trimming took off 4 bases at V and 7 bases at J, with 14 bases between the two ends. The germline V gene has CDR1 SGHDN and CDR2 FVKESK. CDR3 length equals 14 residues. This chain's CDR3 is CASSPRVRKNEQFF. The CDR3 nucleotides read TGTGCCAGCAGCCCCCGGGTCCGAAAGAATGAGCAGTTCTTC.

The table lists this clonotype with many counts. The V call is TRBV9, the J call TRBJ2-3; D remains unclear. The germline gives CDR1 SGDLS, CDR2 YYNGEE. The length of the CDR3 is 13 residues. The V end lost 6 bases, the J end lost 4 bases, and 12 bases lay between the germline ends. CDR3 region: CASTPGSPDTQYF. The CDR3 DNA sequence: TGTGCCAGCACCCCCGGCTCTCCAGATACGCAGTATTTT.

The chain joins TRBV6-2 or TRBV6-3 to TRBJ2-3; D ambiguous. There are 14 residues in the CDR3. CDR1 is MNHEY, CDR2 SVGEGT, per germline. V was cut by 7 bases and J by 1 base, with 12 bases left in between. Here the CDR3 reads CASMGLERTDTQYF. The CDR3 bases are TGTGCCAGCATGGGCCTTGAGCGCACAGATACGCAGTATTTT.

This clonotype was observed a handful of times. This rearrangement joins TRBV20-1 to TRBJ1-2; D remains ambiguous. The germline V gene encodes CDR1 DFQATT and CDR2 SNEGSKA (reference sequence). The CDR3 is made up of 12 amino acids. V was cut by 0 bases and J by 14 bases, with 16 bases left in between. Here the CDR3 DNA reads TGCAGTGCTAGAGATAAGGCCCAGGCAAGGACCTTC. This sequence encodes CSARDKAQARTF.

This chain uses TRBV4-2 with TRBJ2-7; no clear D gene. The CDR3 runs 12 residues. Trimming removed 4 bases from V and 5 bases from J, with 9 bases in between. Germline CDR1 LGHNA, CDR2 YNFKEQ. CDR3 DNA sequence: TGTGCCAGCAGCCCGGACGGCCACGAGCAGTACTTC. This gives the protein CASSPDGHEQYF.